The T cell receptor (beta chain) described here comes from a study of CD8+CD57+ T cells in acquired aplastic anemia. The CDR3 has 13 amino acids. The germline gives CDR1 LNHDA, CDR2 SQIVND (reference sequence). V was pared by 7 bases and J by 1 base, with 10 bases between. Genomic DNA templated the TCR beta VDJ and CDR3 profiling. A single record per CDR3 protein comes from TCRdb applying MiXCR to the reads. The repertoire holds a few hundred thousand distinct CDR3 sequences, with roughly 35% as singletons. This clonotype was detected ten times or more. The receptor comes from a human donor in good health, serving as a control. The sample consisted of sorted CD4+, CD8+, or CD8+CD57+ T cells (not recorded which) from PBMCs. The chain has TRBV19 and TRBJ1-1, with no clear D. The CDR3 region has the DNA TGTGCCAGTACGGAGGATAGGAACACTGAAGCTTTCTTT. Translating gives CASTEDRNTEAFF. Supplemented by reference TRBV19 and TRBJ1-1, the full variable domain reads DGGITQSPKYLFRKEGQNVTLSCEQNLNHDAMYWYRQDPGQGLRLIYYSQIVNDFQKGDIAEGYSVSREKKESFPLTVTSAQKNPTAFYLCASTEDRNTEAFFGQGTRLTVV.